This T cell receptor beta chain was observed in a study of blood T cell repertoires in COVID-19. Seattle participants joined during active infection and were tracked over time. Germline V gives CDR1 MNHEY, CDR2 SMNVEV (reference sequence). The V end was cut by 2 bases, the J end by 2 bases, with 6 bases between. The CDR3 has 13 residues. As handled by the study authors: Reference gene primers were amplified, and this amplification served to estimate nucleated cell counts. TCRdb's copy holds only in-frame clones and misses some; the assay was immunoSEQ multiplex PCR. The V and J calls and the clone size are those of that table, but D and trimming were determined from the DNA. The sample has about 440,000 clones; 88% are singletons.

The chain employs TRBV27 and TRBJ1-2; possible D gene TRBD1, 5 bases. Sample: peripheral blood. The clonotype originates from a woman aged 50 to 60 with COVID-19, enrolled during active disease. The CDR3 is CASSLQGNYGYTF. For the CDR3, the DNA is TGTGCCAGCAGTTTACAGGGAAACTATGGCTACACCTTC.